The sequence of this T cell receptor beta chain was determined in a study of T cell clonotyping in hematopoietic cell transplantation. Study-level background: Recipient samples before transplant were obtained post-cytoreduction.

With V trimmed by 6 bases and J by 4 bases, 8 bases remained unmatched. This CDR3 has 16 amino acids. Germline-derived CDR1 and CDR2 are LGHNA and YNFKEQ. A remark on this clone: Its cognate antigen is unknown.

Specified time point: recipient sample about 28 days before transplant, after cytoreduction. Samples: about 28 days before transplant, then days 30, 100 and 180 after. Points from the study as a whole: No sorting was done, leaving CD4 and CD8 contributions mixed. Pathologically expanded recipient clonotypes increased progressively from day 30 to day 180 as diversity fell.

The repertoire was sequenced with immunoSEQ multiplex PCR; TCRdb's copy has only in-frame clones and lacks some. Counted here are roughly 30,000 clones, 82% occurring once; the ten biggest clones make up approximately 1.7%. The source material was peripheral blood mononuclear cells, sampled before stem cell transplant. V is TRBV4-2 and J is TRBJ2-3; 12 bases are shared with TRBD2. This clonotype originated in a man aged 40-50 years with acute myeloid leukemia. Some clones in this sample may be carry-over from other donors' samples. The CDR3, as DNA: TGTGCCAGCAGACCGACTAGCGGGAGCTCGCCAGATACGCAGTATTTT. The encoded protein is CASRPTSGSSPDTQYF.